The T cell receptor beta chain described here comes from a study of beta chain features in type 1 diabetes. Background on the study: Age, gender, cell numbers and subset yield matched between patients and controls.

The whole isolated RNA underwent reverse transcription, so sequencing captured expressed TCRB transcripts. Assay used: immunoSEQ multiplex PCR; TCRdb lists only in-frame clones, some missing. The sample lists 130,000 to 150,000 clones; 6.9% were seen once. A single heparinised blood sample, averaging approximately 100 mL, was obtained per donor. Trimming took off 6 bases at V and 2 bases at J, with 26 bases between the two ends. Germline V gene sequence: CDR1 SQVTM, CDR2 ANQGSEA. The CDR3 extends over 17 amino acids. Overall study results and limits: Overrepresentation of cells with high TCR expression could result from cDNA sequencing.

This clone was seen more than once but under ten times. Its matching antigen is unknown. The source is a woman aged 30 to 39 in good health. The V gene is TRBV29-1, the J gene TRBJ2-7; D is perhaps TRBD2 (5 bases). Sequences were obtained from central memory CD4+ T cells from blood. The CDR3 loop is CSVTTKRWGVSTYEQYF. Written as DNA, the CDR3 is TGCAGCGTGACGACAAAACGGTGGGGAGTTTCGACCTACGAGCAGTACTTC.